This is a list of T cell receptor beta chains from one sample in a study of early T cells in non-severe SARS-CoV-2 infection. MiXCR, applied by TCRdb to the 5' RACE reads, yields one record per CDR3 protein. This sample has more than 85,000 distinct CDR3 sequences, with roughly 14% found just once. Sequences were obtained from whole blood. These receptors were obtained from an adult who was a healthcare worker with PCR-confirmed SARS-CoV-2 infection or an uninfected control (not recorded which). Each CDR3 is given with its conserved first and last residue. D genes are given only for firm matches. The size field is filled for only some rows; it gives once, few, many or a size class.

CASSLAPPGQGPQETQYF,TGTGCCAGCAGTTTAGCCCCACCGGGACAGGGCCCCCAAGAGACCCAGTACTTC,TRBJ2-5,TRBD1,many,TRBV12-3/TRBV12-4
CASSPPTGSIRKLFF,TGTGCCAGCAGCCCCCCGACAGGGTCGATTCGTAAACTGTTTTTT,TRBJ1-4,TRBD1,NA,TRBV9
CASTESSGRLYNEQFF,TGTGCCAGCACCGAATCTAGCGGGAGATTGTACAATGAGCAGTTCTTC,TRBJ2-1,TRBD2,NA,TRBV2
CASSQRTSGSYEQYF,TGTGCCAGCAGCCAAAGGACTAGCGGGAGCTACGAGCAGTACTTC,TRBJ2-7,TRBD2,NA,TRBV7-9
CASSFGVDYGYTF,TGTGCCAGCAGTTTTGGAGTGGACTATGGCTACACCTTC,TRBJ1-2,NA,few,TRBV27
CASSFHFGGRGQETQYF,TGTGCCAGCAGCTTCCATTTTGGCGGGAGGGGTCAAGAGACCCAGTACTTC,TRBJ2-5,TRBD2,few,TRBV7-2
CSARTNTGELFF,TGCAGTGCTAGAACCAATACCGGGGAGCTGTTTTTT,TRBJ2-2,NA,NA,TRBV20-1
CASSAGDRIQETQYF,TGTGCCAGCAGCGCTGGGGACAGGATACAAGAGACCCAGTACTTC,TRBJ2-5,TRBD1,few,TRBV11-2
CASSQDAGYQPQHF,TGCGCCAGCAGCCAAGATGCTGGTTATCAGCCCCAGCATTTT,TRBJ1-5,NA,few,TRBV4-1
CASSAPGQFNNEQFF,TGTGCCAGCAGCGCCCCGGGACAGTTTAACAATGAGCAGTTCTTC,TRBJ2-1,TRBD1,NA,TRBV13
CASSYGNYNEQFF,TGTGCCAGCAGTTACGGCAACTACAATGAGCAGTTCTTC,TRBJ2-1,NA,NA,TRBV12-3/TRBV12-4
CSAEKMNTEAFF,TGCAGTGCCGAGAAGATGAACACTGAAGCTTTCTTT,TRBJ1-1,NA,NA,TRBV20-1
CASSYGASGSMQFF,TGTGCCAGCAGTTACGGTGCTAGCGGGAGTATGCAGTTCTTC,TRBJ2-1,TRBD2,many,TRBV6-5
CASSPTGETQYF,TGTGCCAGCAGCCCGACAGGGGAGACCCAGTACTTC,TRBJ2-5,TRBD1,NA,TRBV6-5
CASSLFRETSTGELFF,TGTGCCAGCAGCTTGTTTCGGGAAACGAGCACCGGGGAGCTGTTTTTT,TRBJ2-2,NA,NA,TRBV5-6
CASSTDTDTQYF,TGTGCCAGCAGCACAGACACAGATACGCAGTATTTT,TRBJ2-3,NA,NA,TRBV2
CASSSKVSFEEQYF,TGTGCCAGCAGTTCTAAGGTTTCCTTTGAGGAGCAGTACTTC,TRBJ2-7,NA,NA,TRBV6-2/TRBV6-3
CSARYRGSPLHF,TGCAGTGCTAGATACAGAGGTTCACCCCTCCACTTT,TRBJ1-6,NA,NA,TRBV20-1
CASSRTGGQDTQYF,TGTGCCAGCAGCCGGACAGGCGGGCAAGATACGCAGTATTTT,TRBJ2-3,TRBD1,NA,TRBV7-9
CASSFVIPGEQFF,TGTGCCAGCAGTTTCGTGATCCCGGGGGAGCAGTTCTTC,TRBJ2-1,NA,NA,TRBV12-3/TRBV12-4
CASSLDWTGAPETQYF,TGCGCCAGCAGCTTGGACTGGACAGGGGCGCCGGAGACCCAGTACTTC,TRBJ2-5,TRBD1,NA,TRBV5-1
CSARVAGVNEQFF,TGCAGTGCTAGAGTAGCGGGAGTAAATGAGCAGTTCTTC,TRBJ2-1,TRBD2,NA,TRBV20-1
CASSVEAATNEKLFF,TGTGCCAGCAGCGTAGAGGCCGCAACTAATGAAAAACTGTTTTTT,TRBJ1-4,NA,NA,TRBV9
CARGRGQETQYF,TGTGCCAGAGGCCGGGGCCAAGAGACCCAGTACTTC,TRBJ2-5,NA,few,TRBV6-5
CATRTRRNEQFF,TGTGCCACTCGGACGAGGCGGAATGAGCAGTTCTTC,TRBJ2-1,NA,few,TRBV19
CSVTPLTSPYEQYF,TGCAGCGTCACGCCACTGACTAGTCCCTACGAGCAGTACTTC,TRBJ2-7,NA,few,TRBV29-1
CAGRDSSANEQFF,TGTGCCGGCCGGGACAGTTCAGCTAATGAGCAGTTCTTC,TRBJ2-1,TRBD1,NA,TRBV10-3
CASNQQFQETQYF,TGTGCCAGCAACCAACAGTTTCAAGAGACCCAGTACTTC,TRBJ2-5,NA,NA,TRBV6-1
CASSFNVGHPNQPQHF,TGTGCCAGCAGCTTTAATGTGGGACACCCGAATCAGCCCCAGCATTTT,TRBJ1-5,NA,few,TRBV5-6